This is a list of T cell receptor beta chains from one sample in a study of CD8 T cells in ankylosing spondylitis. TCRdb passed the 5' RACE reads through MiXCR, listing each CDR3 protein once. Altogether about 450,000 distinct CDR3 sequences are present, about 25% being singletons, with the ten largest covering approximately 1%. Sequencing was carried out using blood, either unsorted or a sorted T cell fraction (not recorded which). These receptor sequences come from a male donor with ankylosing spondylitis. The CDR3 runs from the conserved cysteine through the conserved F or W. Each record gives: J gene, clone size, D gene, V gene, CDR3 protein, CDR3 DNA. A D gene is named only where the DNA matches it firmly. Rows may omit the clone size; those that give it use once, few, many or a size class.

J gene: TRBJ1-4; clone size: few; D gene: TRBD1; V gene: TRBV20-1; CDR3 protein: CSARPPRQGAANEKLFF; CDR3 DNA: TGCAGTGCTAGACCCCCCCGACAGGGGGCGGCTAATGAAAAACTGTTTTTT
J gene: TRBJ2-1; clone size: few; D gene: TRBD1; V gene: TRBV5-1; CDR3 protein: CASSPQSDRGRISGEQFF; CDR3 DNA: TGCGCCAGCAGCCCCCAATCGGACAGGGGGCGTATAAGCGGTGAGCAGTTCTTC
J gene: TRBJ2-5; clone size: -; D gene: TRBD1; V gene: TRBV7-2; CDR3 protein: CASKENRGLGETQYF; CDR3 DNA: TGTGCCAGCAAGGAGAACAGGGGGCTTGGAGAGACCCAGTACTTC
J gene: TRBJ2-2; clone size: few; D gene: -; V gene: TRBV20-1; CDR3 protein: CSARDRGLGTGELFF; CDR3 DNA: TGCAGTGCTAGAGACAGGGGCTTGGGCACCGGGGAGCTGTTTTTT
J gene: TRBJ2-5; clone size: few; D gene: TRBD2; V gene: TRBV5-1; CDR3 protein: CASSPTLAPETQYF; CDR3 DNA: TGCGCCAGCAGCCCTACACTAGCGCCAGAGACCCAGTACTTC
J gene: TRBJ2-1; clone size: many; D gene: -; V gene: TRBV2; CDR3 protein: CASSLDYNNEQFF; CDR3 DNA: TGTGCCAGCAGTTTGGACTACAACAATGAGCAGTTCTTC
J gene: TRBJ1-1; clone size: -; D gene: -; V gene: TRBV15; CDR3 protein: CATSRQGRSTEAFF; CDR3 DNA: TGTGCCACCAGCCGTCAGGGAAGGAGCACTGAAGCTTTCTTT
J gene: TRBJ2-2; clone size: many; D gene: -; V gene: TRBV12-3/TRBV12-4; CDR3 protein: CASSTGQGRTGELFF; CDR3 DNA: TGTGCCAGCAGTACAGGTCAGGGTCGGACCGGGGAGCTGTTTTTT
J gene: TRBJ2-2; clone size: -; D gene: -; V gene: TRBV4-2; CDR3 protein: CASSRRDLPANTGELFF; CDR3 DNA: TGTGCCAGCAGCCGAAGAGACTTGCCAGCGAACACCGGGGAGCTGTTTTTT
J gene: TRBJ2-7; clone size: few; D gene: -; V gene: TRBV12-3/TRBV12-4; CDR3 protein: CASSLFGSSYEQYF; CDR3 DNA: TGTGCCAGCAGTTTATTCGGGAGCTCCTACGAGCAGTACTTC
J gene: TRBJ2-1; clone size: -; D gene: -; V gene: TRBV7-2; CDR3 protein: CASSLAISTAEQFF; CDR3 DNA: TGTGCCAGCAGCTTAGCAATTAGTACCGCTGAGCAGTTCTTC
J gene: TRBJ2-2; clone size: -; D gene: TRBD2; V gene: TRBV5-1; CDR3 protein: CASSIPSGRDTGELFF; CDR3 DNA: TGCGCCAGCAGCATCCCTAGCGGGAGGGACACCGGGGAGCTGTTTTTT
J gene: TRBJ1-5; clone size: -; D gene: -; V gene: TRBV19; CDR3 protein: CASSGRDNQPQHF; CDR3 DNA: TGTGCCAGTAGTGGCAGGGACAATCAGCCCCAGCATTTT
J gene: TRBJ2-3; clone size: -; D gene: TRBD2; V gene: TRBV20-1; CDR3 protein: CSASSGRERHTDTQYF; CDR3 DNA: TGCAGTGCTAGCTCCGGGAGGGAGCGGCACACAGATACGCAGTATTTT
J gene: TRBJ2-7; clone size: few; D gene: TRBD1; V gene: TRBV24-1; CDR3 protein: CATSDVKQGPGSLKGEEQYF; CDR3 DNA: TGTGCCACCAGTGATGTCAAACAGGGGCCCGGGTCGCTAAAGGGAGAGGAGCAGTACTTC
J gene: TRBJ1-1; clone size: once; D gene: -; V gene: TRBV19; CDR3 protein: CASSKDWQMNTEAFF; CDR3 DNA: TGTGCCAGTAGTAAAGATTGGCAGATGAACACTGAAGCTTTCTTT
J gene: TRBJ2-2; clone size: -; D gene: -; V gene: TRBV27; CDR3 protein: CASSLRLGELFF; CDR3 DNA: TGTGCCAGCAGTTTAAGGCTCGGGGAGCTGTTTTTT
J gene: TRBJ2-3; clone size: few; D gene: TRBD2; V gene: TRBV5-1; CDR3 protein: CASAGGGASDTQYF; CDR3 DNA: TGCGCCAGTGCGGGAGGGGGCGCATCGGATACGCAGTATTTT
J gene: TRBJ2-2; clone size: few; D gene: -; V gene: TRBV7-2; CDR3 protein: CASNHRAQRGTGELFF; CDR3 DNA: TGTGCCAGCAACCACCGGGCCCAGCGAGGCACCGGGGAGCTGTTTTTT
J gene: TRBJ2-2; clone size: -; D gene: -; V gene: TRBV15; CDR3 protein: CATSKGSWAGELFF; CDR3 DNA: TGTGCCACCAGCAAGGGTAGTTGGGCCGGGGAGCTGTTTTTT
J gene: TRBJ2-1; clone size: -; D gene: -; V gene: TRBV20-1; CDR3 protein: CSAPQAGTPSYNEQFF; CDR3 DNA: TGCAGTGCCCCCCAGGCGGGGACACCAAGCTACAATGAGCAGTTCTTC
J gene: TRBJ1-1; clone size: few; D gene: TRBD1; V gene: TRBV3-1; CDR3 protein: CASSPPFGTGNTEAFF; CDR3 DNA: TGTGCCAGCAGCCCACCTTTTGGGACAGGGAACACTGAAGCTTTCTTT
J gene: TRBJ2-1; clone size: -; D gene: TRBD2; V gene: TRBV19; CDR3 protein: CASGSSGMAQFF; CDR3 DNA: TGTGCCAGTGGGAGTAGCGGGATGGCGCAGTTCTTC
J gene: TRBJ1-1; clone size: -; D gene: TRBD1; V gene: TRBV19; CDR3 protein: CAALPRTGAGRGTEAFF; CDR3 DNA: TGTGCCGCCCTACCACGCACAGGGGCGGGTCGTGGCACTGAAGCTTTCTTT
J gene: TRBJ1-2; clone size: few; D gene: -; V gene: TRBV10-3; CDR3 protein: CAIREGVWDGYTF; CDR3 DNA: TGTGCCATCAGAGAAGGGGTGTGGGATGGCTACACCTTC
J gene: TRBJ2-1; clone size: -; D gene: TRBD2; V gene: TRBV9; CDR3 protein: CASSVDLGTSGYNEQFF; CDR3 DNA: TGTGCCAGCAGCGTAGACCTCGGGACTAGCGGGTACAATGAGCAGTTCTTC
J gene: TRBJ1-1; clone size: once; D gene: TRBD1; V gene: TRBV19; CDR3 protein: CASSTLTRGFTEAFF; CDR3 DNA: TGTGCCAGTAGTACATTAACCAGGGGGTTCACTGAAGCTTTCTTT
J gene: TRBJ1-2; clone size: few; D gene: -; V gene: TRBV5-1; CDR3 protein: CASSPTSGFYGYTF; CDR3 DNA: TGCGCCAGCAGCCCGACAAGCGGCTTCTATGGCTACACCTTC
J gene: TRBJ2-1; clone size: few; D gene: TRBD2; V gene: TRBV20-1; CDR3 protein: CSGAGDFYNEQFF; CDR3 DNA: TGCTCGGGAGCGGGAGATTTCTACAATGAGCAGTTCTTC
J gene: TRBJ2-3; clone size: -; D gene: TRBD2; V gene: TRBV18; CDR3 protein: CASSPTTSASTDTQYF; CDR3 DNA: TGTGCCAGCTCACCGACAACTAGCGCTAGCACAGATACGCAGTATTTT